This TCR beta chain comes out of a study of cytomegalovirus exposure and HLA in healthy donors. Trimming removed 0 bases at V and 3 bases at J, with 12 bases between. CDR1 MNHEY and CDR2 SVGAGI come from the germline V gene. The CDR3 has 16 residues. This clone was seen a single time. Its antigen is undetermined. Assay: immunoSEQ multiplex PCR; the TCRdb copy retains only in-frame clones and omits some. The sample shows approximately 160,000 clones, roughly 83% of them seen only once. Study results and caveats: A few of the chains that were CMV-associated were confirmed in vitro to be specific for CMV antigens.

The chain couples TRBV6-5 to TRBJ2-1, with TRBD2 as a possible D gene (5 bases). This sequence originates from a man aged 25-45 years in good health and CMV-seropositive. The sequenced sample was PBMCs. CDR3 region: CASSYSQRLSYNEQFF. The CDR3 DNA follows: TGTGCCAGCAGTTACTCTCAGCGACTAAGCTACAATGAGCAGTTCTTC.